Listed below are T cell receptor beta chains from one sample, sequenced in a study of regulatory T cells in long-lasting Graves disease. TCRdb used MiXCR to reprocess the multiplex PCR reads, holding one entry per CDR3 protein. There are 370,000 or so distinct CDR3 sequences in the sample; roughly 16% occur only once, and 20% to 25% lies in the top ten. The same specimen was also included in a second study, on T cells in Graves' hyperthyroidism and ophthalmopathy.

Sequenced here: peripheral blood mononuclear cells (PBMCs), sampled at new diagnosis, from a patient treated with antithyroid drugs. The receptor source for this set is a young woman with Graves disease. Both conserved end residues are part of each CDR3. Each record gives: D gene, CDR3 length, clone size, V gene, J gene, CDR3 DNA, CDR3 protein. The D gene is left open where the match is weak. Not every row has a clone size; where given, it reads once, few, many or a size class.

d_call: NA
cdr3_length: 16
clone_size: many
v_call: TRBV6-1
j_call: TRBJ1-1
cdr3_nt: TGTGCCAGCAGCAATCCTTTCTTCGGGATGAACACTGAAGCTTTCTTT
cdr3_aa: CASSNPFFGMNTEAFF

d_call: NA
cdr3_length: 15
clone_size: few
v_call: TRBV6-1
j_call: TRBJ1-1
cdr3_nt: TGTGCCAGCGTTGCCTTAGGACAGAACAAGGATGAAGCTTTCTTT
cdr3_aa: CASVALGQNKDEAFF

d_call: TRBD2
cdr3_length: 19
clone_size: many
v_call: TRBV7-3
j_call: TRBJ2-1
cdr3_nt: TGTGCCAGCAGCTCATTTAGACTAGCGGGGTTTAGCTCCTACAATGAGCAGTTCTTC
cdr3_aa: CASSSFRLAGFSSYNEQFF

d_call: NA
cdr3_length: 11
clone_size: few
v_call: TRBV24-1
j_call: TRBJ2-2
cdr3_nt: TGTGCCACCAGTACCGGCGGGGAGCTGTTTTTT
cdr3_aa: CATSTGGELFF

d_call: NA
cdr3_length: 13
clone_size: NA
v_call: TRBV6-1
j_call: TRBJ1-3
cdr3_nt: TGTGCCAGCAGCCGACAGGCTGGAAACACCATATATTTT
cdr3_aa: CASSRQAGNTIYF

d_call: TRBD1
cdr3_length: 14
clone_size: few
v_call: TRBV6-1
j_call: TRBJ1-1
cdr3_nt: TGTGCCAGCATTGCACTGAGGGGGCGCTTTGAAGCTTTCTTT
cdr3_aa: CASIALRGRFEAFF

d_call: TRBD1
cdr3_length: 14
clone_size: many
v_call: TRBV5-1
j_call: TRBJ2-1
cdr3_nt: TGCGCCAGCAGCTTGGGACAGGGGGTCGATGAGCAGTTCTTC
cdr3_aa: CASSLGQGVDEQFF

d_call: TRBD2
cdr3_length: 12
clone_size: many
v_call: TRBV12-3/TRBV12-4
j_call: TRBJ2-1
cdr3_nt: TGTGCCAGTACTCGGGGGGACAATGAGCAGTTCTTC
cdr3_aa: CASTRGDNEQFF

d_call: TRBD1
cdr3_length: 16
clone_size: few
v_call: TRBV7-9
j_call: TRBJ2-7
cdr3_nt: TGTGCCAGCAGCCCCAATTGGGACAGCATCAGGGACGAGCAGTACTTC
cdr3_aa: CASSPNWDSIRDEQYF

d_call: NA
cdr3_length: 11
clone_size: few
v_call: TRBV20-1
j_call: TRBJ2-4
cdr3_nt: TGCAGTGCTAGACCTGGAAACATTCAGTACTTC
cdr3_aa: CSARPGNIQYF

d_call: TRBD1
cdr3_length: 15
clone_size: NA
v_call: TRBV5-6
j_call: TRBJ1-4
cdr3_nt: TGTGCCAGCAGCTTCCTCGGACAGGGCAATGAAAAACTGTTTTTT
cdr3_aa: CASSFLGQGNEKLFF

d_call: TRBD1
cdr3_length: 16
clone_size: few
v_call: TRBV5-1
j_call: TRBJ2-2
cdr3_nt: TGCGCCAGCAGCCCCTATGGGACAGGGGGCACCGGGGAGCTGTTTTTT
cdr3_aa: CASSPYGTGGTGELFF

d_call: TRBD2
cdr3_length: 15
clone_size: many
v_call: TRBV28
j_call: TRBJ2-1
cdr3_nt: TGTGCCAGTTTGGAGACTAGCGGGAAAGCGGGTGAGCAGTTCTTC
cdr3_aa: CASLETSGKAGEQFF

d_call: TRBD1
cdr3_length: 18
clone_size: many
v_call: TRBV18
j_call: TRBJ1-3
cdr3_nt: TGTGCCAGCTCACCATGGACAGGGCTCGCAAACTCTGGAAACACCATATATTTT
cdr3_aa: CASSPWTGLANSGNTIYF

d_call: TRBD1
cdr3_length: 13
clone_size: few
v_call: TRBV24-1
j_call: TRBJ2-3
cdr3_nt: TGTGCCACCAGGGGGACAGGGGCGGATACGCAGTATTTT
cdr3_aa: CATRGTGADTQYF

d_call: TRBD1
cdr3_length: 14
clone_size: many
v_call: TRBV5-1
j_call: TRBJ1-1
cdr3_nt: TGCGCCAGCAGGCGAGACAGGGTCGGGACTGAAGCTTTCTTT
cdr3_aa: CASRRDRVGTEAFF

d_call: TRBD1
cdr3_length: 18
clone_size: NA
v_call: TRBV4-1
j_call: TRBJ2-3
cdr3_nt: TGCGCCAGCAGCCACGCTCTTAGCGGGACAGGGGGCACAGATACGCAGTATTTT
cdr3_aa: CASSHALSGTGGTDTQYF

d_call: NA
cdr3_length: 13
clone_size: many
v_call: TRBV30
j_call: TRBJ1-1
cdr3_nt: TGTGCCTGGAATCCAGGGGTGAACACTGAAGCTTTCTTT
cdr3_aa: CAWNPGVNTEAFF

d_call: TRBD2
cdr3_length: 16
clone_size: few
v_call: TRBV15
j_call: TRBJ2-5
cdr3_nt: TGTGCCACCAGCAGAGCGTTAGCGGGAGTAGGTGAGACCCAGTACTTC
cdr3_aa: CATSRALAGVGETQYF

d_call: TRBD2
cdr3_length: 15
clone_size: few
v_call: TRBV2
j_call: TRBJ2-1
cdr3_nt: TGTGCCAGCAGTCAACCGGGGGGGCTCTACAATGAGCAGTTCTTC
cdr3_aa: CASSQPGGLYNEQFF

d_call: NA
cdr3_length: 17
clone_size: many
v_call: TRBV5-1
j_call: TRBJ2-6
cdr3_nt: TGCGCCAGCAGCTTTCACCCAAGCCTCTCTGGGGCCAACGTCCTGACTTTC
cdr3_aa: CASSFHPSLSGANVLTF

d_call: NA
cdr3_length: 17
clone_size: many
v_call: TRBV28
j_call: TRBJ2-5
cdr3_nt: TGTGCCAGCAGTTTACCCCCCCTGGGGAATTTTATAGAGACCCAGTACTTC
cdr3_aa: CASSLPPLGNFIETQYF

d_call: TRBD2
cdr3_length: 18
clone_size: many
v_call: TRBV11-3
j_call: TRBJ2-3
cdr3_nt: TGTGCCAGCAGCTTAGCTCGAGCGGGAGGTTCAGTCACAGATACGCAGTATTTT
cdr3_aa: CASSLARAGGSVTDTQYF

d_call: TRBD2
cdr3_length: 16
clone_size: many
v_call: TRBV20-1
j_call: TRBJ2-1
cdr3_nt: TGCAGTGCTAGAAGTTTGGCTAGCGGGAGAATCATTGAGCAGTTCTTC
cdr3_aa: CSARSLASGRIIEQFF

d_call: NA
cdr3_length: 14
clone_size: few
v_call: TRBV9
j_call: TRBJ2-1
cdr3_nt: TGTGCCAGCAGTACTACGGGGTCCTACAATGAGCAGTTCTTC
cdr3_aa: CASSTTGSYNEQFF

d_call: NA
cdr3_length: 17
clone_size: once
v_call: TRBV25-1
j_call: TRBJ1-3
cdr3_nt: TGTGCCAGCAGTGAGCTTTCCGACAGGCGGGATGGAAACACCATATATTTT
cdr3_aa: CASSELSDRRDGNTIYF

d_call: TRBD2
cdr3_length: 17
clone_size: many
v_call: TRBV28
j_call: TRBJ2-1
cdr3_nt: TGTGCCAGCAGTTCCCCCGGACTAGCGGATTCCTACAATGAGCAGTTCTTC
cdr3_aa: CASSSPGLADSYNEQFF

d_call: TRBD1
cdr3_length: 15
clone_size: many
v_call: TRBV5-1
j_call: TRBJ2-7
cdr3_nt: TGCGCCAGCAGCTTTTCCGGGACAGGGGGCTACGAGCAGTACTTC
cdr3_aa: CASSFSGTGGYEQYF

d_call: TRBD1
cdr3_length: 16
clone_size: many
v_call: TRBV29-1
j_call: TRBJ2-2
cdr3_nt: TGCAGCGGGACAGGGGGAAGTGGCTTGAACACCGGGGAGCTGTTTTTT
cdr3_aa: CSGTGGSGLNTGELFF

d_call: TRBD2
cdr3_length: 15
clone_size: many
v_call: TRBV2
j_call: TRBJ2-1
cdr3_nt: TGTGCCAGCAGTCAGACTAGCGGGCCTTACAATGAGCAGTTCTTC
cdr3_aa: CASSQTSGPYNEQFF

d_call: TRBD2
cdr3_length: 16
clone_size: many
v_call: TRBV28
j_call: TRBJ2-1
cdr3_nt: TGTGCCAGCAGCTCGGGACTAGCGGGCCAGGTCTACGAGCAGTTCTTC
cdr3_aa: CASSSGLAGQVYEQFF

d_call: NA
cdr3_length: 11
clone_size: many
v_call: TRBV29-1
j_call: TRBJ2-3
cdr3_nt: TGCAGCGTTGCGAGGGGCAGCACGCAGTATTTT
cdr3_aa: CSVARGSTQYF

d_call: TRBD2
cdr3_length: 19
clone_size: NA
v_call: TRBV20-1
j_call: TRBJ2-3
cdr3_nt: TGCAGTGCTAGAGGAATTGGACGGAGCGGGGTGGGGCCCCCAGATACGCAGTATTTT
cdr3_aa: CSARGIGRSGVGPPDTQYF

d_call: NA
cdr3_length: 16
clone_size: many
v_call: TRBV20-1
j_call: TRBJ2-3
cdr3_nt: TGCAGTGCTAGATCGTGGCCGGGTTCTAGCACAGATACGCAGTATTTT
cdr3_aa: CSARSWPGSSTDTQYF

d_call: NA
cdr3_length: 16
clone_size: NA
v_call: TRBV20-1
j_call: TRBJ1-4
cdr3_nt: TGCAGTGCTAGAGCCACAACGGGGTTGAGGGATGAAAAACTGTTTTTT
cdr3_aa: CSARATTGLRDEKLFF

d_call: TRBD2
cdr3_length: 18
clone_size: many
v_call: TRBV7-9
j_call: TRBJ2-1
cdr3_nt: TGTGCCAGCAGCTCACGCGCGGGGTCGGCGGGAGTCTACATTGAGCAGTTCTTC
cdr3_aa: CASSSRAGSAGVYIEQFF

d_call: TRBD2
cdr3_length: 16
clone_size: NA
v_call: TRBV29-1
j_call: TRBJ2-6
cdr3_nt: TGCAGCGTGGACAAAGGGGAGGGCTCTGGGGCCAACGTCCTGACTTTC
cdr3_aa: CSVDKGEGSGANVLTF

d_call: NA
cdr3_length: 13
clone_size: few
v_call: TRBV20-1
j_call: TRBJ1-2
cdr3_nt: TGCAGTGCTAGAGACGTGAGAAACTATGGCTACACCTTC
cdr3_aa: CSARDVRNYGYTF

d_call: TRBD2
cdr3_length: 19
clone_size: many
v_call: TRBV9
j_call: TRBJ2-1
cdr3_nt: TGTGCCAGCAGCGTAGCACTAGCGGGGGGCCGGATAGGAGATTCTGAGCAGTTCTTC
cdr3_aa: CASSVALAGGRIGDSEQFF

d_call: TRBD1
cdr3_length: 16
clone_size: NA
v_call: TRBV24-1
j_call: TRBJ2-1
cdr3_nt: TGTGCCACCAGTGCCGCGGACAGGGGGACCTACAATGAGCAGTTCTTC
cdr3_aa: CATSAADRGTYNEQFF

d_call: NA
cdr3_length: 16
clone_size: NA
v_call: TRBV4-1
j_call: TRBJ1-2
cdr3_nt: TGCGCCAGCAGCCAAGGAGGCTCGGGAGTTTACTATGGCTACACCTTC
cdr3_aa: CASSQGGSGVYYGYTF

d_call: NA
cdr3_length: 13
clone_size: many
v_call: TRBV2
j_call: TRBJ2-3
cdr3_nt: TGTGCCAGCAGTTGGACGGAGATAGATACGCAGTATTTT
cdr3_aa: CASSWTEIDTQYF

d_call: TRBD1
cdr3_length: 14
clone_size: once
v_call: TRBV12-3/TRBV12-4
j_call: TRBJ1-4
cdr3_nt: TGTGCCAGCAGCCCTGGACAGGCGTATGAAAAACTGTTTTTT
cdr3_aa: CASSPGQAYEKLFF

d_call: TRBD2
cdr3_length: 13
clone_size: NA
v_call: TRBV11-2
j_call: TRBJ2-1
cdr3_nt: TGTGCCAGCAGGGGACTAGCGGGGAATGAGCAGTTCTTC
cdr3_aa: CASRGLAGNEQFF

d_call: NA
cdr3_length: 15
clone_size: NA
v_call: TRBV7-9
j_call: TRBJ2-5
cdr3_nt: TGTGCCAGCAGCTTACGCGGGACTGTGTTGGAGACCCAGTACTTC
cdr3_aa: CASSLRGTVLETQYF

d_call: NA
cdr3_length: 14
clone_size: many
v_call: TRBV20-1
j_call: TRBJ2-3
cdr3_nt: TGCAGTGCTCAAACGCTCTTTCTTCCAGATACGCAGTATTTT
cdr3_aa: CSAQTLFLPDTQYF

d_call: TRBD1
cdr3_length: 16
clone_size: many
v_call: TRBV11-2
j_call: TRBJ2-1
cdr3_nt: TGTGCCAGCAGCCGAATGACAGGGGATGGGAACAATGAGCAGTTCTTC
cdr3_aa: CASSRMTGDGNNEQFF

d_call: TRBD1
cdr3_length: 13
clone_size: many
v_call: TRBV20-1
j_call: TRBJ2-7
cdr3_nt: TGCAGTGCTGAGGGGACAGGATCCTACGAGCAGTACTTC
cdr3_aa: CSAEGTGSYEQYF

d_call: TRBD2
cdr3_length: 14
clone_size: NA
v_call: TRBV30
j_call: TRBJ2-2
cdr3_nt: TGTGCCTGGAAACTAGCGGGAGTTGGCGGGGAGCTGTTTTTT
cdr3_aa: CAWKLAGVGGELFF

d_call: NA
cdr3_length: 14
clone_size: many
v_call: TRBV7-9
j_call: TRBJ2-2
cdr3_nt: TGTGTCCACGTACCCTCGAGCGGCACCGGGGAGCTGTTTTTT
cdr3_aa: CVHVPSSGTGELFF